The count of the clone carrying this TCR beta chain is one. It was RNA transcripts that yielded the amplified TCR beta CDR3 regions. Initially, a first-round RT-PCR of the TCR CDR3 employed the HTBI primer set. TCRdb fed the multiplex PCR reads into MiXCR, producing one record per CDR3 protein. Of roughly 580,000 distinct CDR3 sequences listed, about 15% are singletons. This sample was taken from a study of T cells in Graves' hyperthyroidism and ophthalmopathy. In the study overall: At the time of initial diagnosis and before any treatment, peripheral blood was collected.

The CDR3 is 16 residues long. Germline V gene sequence: CDR1 KGHDR, CDR2 SFDVKD. V shed 2 bases and J shed 0 bases, with 11 bases lying between them. For the diagnoses, clinical symptoms, serum thyroxine and TRAb, thyroid ultrasound and orbital computed tomography were used. Sequencing used blood. J is TRBJ2-3 and V is TRBV24-1; maybe TRBD2 (6 bases). The TCR originated in a woman in her twenties or thirties with Graves' hyperthyroidism that later progressed to Graves' ophthalmopathy. The CDR3 reads CATSDSTGTSTDTQYF. The CDR3 bases are TGTGCCACCAGTGATTCGACCGGGACTAGCACAGATACGCAGTATTTT.